This TCR beta chain was identified during a study of shared clonotypes between healthy human individuals (dated by TCRdb to 2018 to 2021). Describing the broader study: The cohort comprised two women and a few men aged 18 to 49 years. For each donor, CD4 naive and CD4 memory were each run on three plates, CD8 naive on two plates, and CD8 memory on one plate. The study deeply sequenced blood TCR repertoires of about 5 healthy adults to estimate repertoire size and the extent of clonotype sharing between individuals. Different laboratories and diverse techniques were used to prepare libraries and sequence TCR repertoires, to increase sequencing depth and limit assay-specific biases. Between about 0.94 and 10 billion PBMCs per donor were obtained by leukapheresis.

Paper-wide results and their limitations: The genetic and exposure-history diversity represented was limited by the small number of donors. Only blood was sampled, and tissue TCR repertoires likely differ from those in blood. Even with the large sequencing depth, rarefaction of the sorted-subset datasets indicated that sequencing was incomplete. Compared with non-shared clonotypes, clonotypes shared by all four sorted-subset donors had higher generation probabilities. About 5% of naive CD4, around 3.5% of naive CD8, roughly 2.5% of memory CD4, and 0.4% of memory CD8 clonotypes were shared across several donors. Estimated clonotype richness was generally larger for naive than for memory subsets. Pairwise subsampling indicated that sequencing depth was expected to affect the degree of clonotype sharing among donors.

TCR CDR3 regions were amplified from genomic DNA by multiplex PCR using the deep immunoSEQ assay. Genomic DNA extracted from each cell subset was distributed evenly over all wells of several immunoSEQ 96-well plates, and each plate served as one replicate. For sorted subsets, each replicate PCR was loaded with roughly 200 ng genomic DNA, equivalent to 30,000 or so T cell genomes. Purified libraries were measured with a Qubit 3.0 fluorometer, size-checked on a Bioanalyzer 2100, and measured again with the KAPA Library Quantification kit. Each immunoSEQ 96-well plate was sequenced on its own single-read 150-cycle Illumina NextSeq 550 flow cell. Concerning the study's data processing: Because the immunoSEQ output included only junctional sequences and no quality scores, the filtering could not be the same as the filtering used for full-length reads. Sequences were annotated with PyIR, a Python wrapper for IgBLAST v1.9, and V/J genes and CDR3 were assigned using IMGT germline references. Reads were removed for weak V/J assignments (E-value above 1e-6), missing CDR3, stop codons, out-of-frame junctions, or ambiguous translated residues. V3J clonotypes were defined as sequences sharing the same inferred V gene, J gene, and CDR3 amino acid sequence. Percentage overlap between repertoires was computed as shared unique clonotypes divided by the size of the smaller repertoire. Repertoire richness was assessed with RTK rarefaction, the Chao1 estimator, and Recon v2.1 estimates of unobserved clonotypes. Generation probabilities for all TCRbeta clonotypes obtained by the gDNA method from a handful of donors were computed using OLGA. The source is immuneACCESS, and TCRdb retained only in-frame sequences with V and J called. Part of the clones is not carried over; for the studies checked, unresolved V genes explain less than half of this, and the remainder is unexplained. D and trimming come from the DNA, and the V and J calls and clone size come from that table. This sample lists some 2 million clones; about 95% were detected once. The top ten clones comprise about 1.1% of the sample.

CDR1 is given as SQVTM and CDR2 as ANQGSEA, both from the germline V gene. The junction shows trimming of 0 bases on V and 5 bases on J, plus 13 bases between the germline ends. From its cysteine to its phenylalanine, the CDR3 spans 14 amino acids. This entry keeps only the CDR3 DNA: 42 bases, framed from base 1. A note on this clone: The antigen it binds to is not known. No quality values exist for individual bases; no much larger clone is one base distant.

CD8 naive samples consisted of CD45RO-negative cells that were positively selected for CCR7, yielding a CD45RA+CCR7+ population without TemRA cells. The donors were healthy, HIV-negative adults with no recently reported acute infections or vaccinations. Every donor was a Caucasian adult living in Nashville, Tennessee, USA. Blood was collected by leukapheresis, and PBMCs were isolated by Ficoll-Histopaque density gradient centrifugation and then cryopreserved in liquid nitrogen vapor phase. Purity and quantity of every magnetically sorted T cell population were checked by analytical flow cytometry. From each sorted fraction, genomic DNA was isolated and quantified by UV absorbance on a Nanodrop 2000c.

The TCR originated in a man between 18 and 29 years old in good health. Material for sequencing was naive CD8+ T cells sorted from blood. The cell subset or site label, read with the paper, signifies: CD45RA+CCR7+. The chain couples TRBV29-1 to TRBJ2-5, and perhaps TRBD2 as D gene, on 6 matching bases. Here is the DNA: TGCAGCGTTGAAGATCTGGAGGGCGAGGAGACCCAGTACTTC. Translated, this is CSVEDLEGEETQYF.